The 6 T cell receptor beta chains given below trace back to one sample, sequenced in a study of blood T cell repertoires in COVID-19. This table comes from immunoSEQ multiplex PCR, and its TCRdb copy is limited to in-frame clones, with some not included. Of some 13,000 clones listed, 80% to 90% are singletons. Sequencing was performed on peripheral blood. The receptor set was obtained from an elderly man with acute or convalescent COVID-19.

The chain is built from TRBV24-1 and TRBJ2-1; 9 positions match TRBD2. The CDR3 has 14 amino acids. The V gene's germline CDR1 is KGHDR and CDR2 SFDVKD. J gave up 9 bases and V 1 base, and 3 bases lay outside the gene matches. Written as DNA, the CDR3 is TGTGCCACCAGTGATTTCTCTAGCGGGATTGAGCAGTTCTTC. This codes for CATSDFSSGIEQFF.

Only one count was recorded for this clone. The chain joins TRBV7-9 to TRBJ1-4; D perhaps matches TRBD1 (6 bases). This CDR3 has 14 residues. Germline CDR1 reads SEHNR; CDR2 reads FQNEAQ (reference sequence). The germline V and J ends were trimmed by 4 bases and 0 bases, with 6 bases remaining between them. In DNA form, the CDR3 reads TGTGCCAGCAGCTGGACAGCAACTAATGAAAAACTGTTTTTT. Its translation is CASSWTATNEKLFF. Based on the CDR3 plus reference TRBV7-9 and TRBJ1-4, the full variable domain is DTGVSQNPRHKITKRGQNVTFRCDPISEHNRLYWYRQTLGQGPEFLTYFQNEAQLEKSRLLSDRFSAERPKGSFSTLEIQRTEQGDSAMYLCASSWTATNEKLFFGSGTQLSVL.

To note about this clone: Other DNA sequences in the sample encode the same CDR3. The chain uses TRBV11-2 and TRBJ1-1; 10 bases align to TRBD1. Germline CDR1 is SGHAT and CDR2 is FQNNGV. V dropped 2 bases and J dropped 3; count of bases not matched to a gene: 9. The length of the CDR3 is 17 residues. CDR3: CASSLNDRGHGDTEAFF. The DNA for the CDR3 is TGTGCCAGCAGCTTAAATGACAGGGGGCACGGGGACACTGAAGCTTTCTTT. Full variable domain (remainder filled in from reference TRBV11-2 and TRBJ1-1): EAGVAQSPRYKIIEKRQSVAFWCNPISGHATLYWYQQILGQGPKLLIQFQNNGVVDDSQLPKDRFSAERLKGVDSTLKIQPAKLEDSAVYLCASSLNDRGHGDTEAFFGQGTRLTVV.

This clone came up a few times. The J gene is TRBJ1-2, the V gene TRBV9; weak D call: TRBD1 (5 bases). CDR1 is SGDLS and CDR2 is YYNGEE in the germline V gene. Trimming took off 6 bases at V and 8 bases at J, with 17 bases between the two ends. This CDR3 comprises 13 residues. The CDR3 DNA reads as TGTGCCAGCACCGGGACTTCCCTGCGGGGCTACACCTTC. It translates to CASTGTSLRGYTF. The whole variable domain, filled in from reference TRBV9 and TRBJ1-2, reads DSGVTQTPKHLITATGQRVTLRCSPRSGDLSVYWYQQSLDQGLQFLIQYYNGEERAKGNILERFSAQQFPDLHSELNLSSLELGDSALYFCASTGTSLRGYTFGSGTRLTVV.

The V gene is TRBV6-6, the J gene TRBJ1-6; 10 bases are shared with TRBD1. Looked up from germline, CDR1 is MNHNY and CDR2 is SVGAGI (reference sequence). Trimming cost V 10 bases and J 6 bases; bases outside gene matches: 3. The CDR3 is made up of 13 amino acids. This chain's CDR3 is CATWDRGNSPLHF. Here the CDR3 DNA reads TGTGCCACGTGGGACAGGGGTAATTCACCCCTCCACTTT.

The CDR3 reads CASSQGISGVFETQYF. CDR3 DNA sequence: TGCGCCAGCAGCCAGGGAATTAGCGGGGTCTTTGAGACCCAGTACTTC. The chain combines TRBV4-1 with TRBJ2-5, with 8 positions matching TRBD2. The germline gives CDR1 MGHRA, CDR2 YSYEKL. This CDR3 has 16 residues. The V segment lost 3 bases and the J segment 5 bases; nucleotides outside the gene matches: 11.